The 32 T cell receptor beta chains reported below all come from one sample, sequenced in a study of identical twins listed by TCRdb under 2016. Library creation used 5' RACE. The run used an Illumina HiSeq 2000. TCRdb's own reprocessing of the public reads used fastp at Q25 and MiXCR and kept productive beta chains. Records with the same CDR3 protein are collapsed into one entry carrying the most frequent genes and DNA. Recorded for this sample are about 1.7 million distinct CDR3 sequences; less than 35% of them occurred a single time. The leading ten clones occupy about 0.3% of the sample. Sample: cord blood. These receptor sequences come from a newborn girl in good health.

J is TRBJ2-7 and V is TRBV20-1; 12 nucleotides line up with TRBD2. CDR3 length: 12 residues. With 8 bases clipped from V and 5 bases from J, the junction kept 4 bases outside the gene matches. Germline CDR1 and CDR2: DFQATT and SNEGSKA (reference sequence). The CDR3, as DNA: TGCAGTCTAGCGGGGGGGCAAGACGAGCAGTACTTC. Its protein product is CSLAGGQDEQYF.

The CDR3 reads CSARDRAPYNEQFF. DNA for the CDR3: TGCAGTGCTAGAGATCGAGCCCCCTACAATGAGCAGTTCTTC. V gene TRBV20-1 combines with J gene TRBJ2-1; D is ambiguous. The CDR3 is 14 residues long. Deletions cut 0 bases from V and 2 bases from J, with 8 bases between. CDR1 is DFQATT, CDR2 SNEGSKA, per germline (reference sequence).

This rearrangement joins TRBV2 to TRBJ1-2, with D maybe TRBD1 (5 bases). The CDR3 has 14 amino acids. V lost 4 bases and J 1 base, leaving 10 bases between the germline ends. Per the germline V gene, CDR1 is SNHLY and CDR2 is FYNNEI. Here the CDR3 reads CASSGDGHNYGYTF. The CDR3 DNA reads TGTGCCAGCAGTGGGGACGGACATAACTATGGCTACACCTTC.

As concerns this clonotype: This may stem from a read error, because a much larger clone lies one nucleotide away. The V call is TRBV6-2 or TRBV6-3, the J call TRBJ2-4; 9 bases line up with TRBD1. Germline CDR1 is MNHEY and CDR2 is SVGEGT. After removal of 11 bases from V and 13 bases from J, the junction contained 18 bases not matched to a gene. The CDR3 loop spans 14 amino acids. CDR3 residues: CASSRDRVHNEQYF. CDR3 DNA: TGTGCCTCTTCAAGGGACAGGGTCCACAATGAGCAGTACTTC.

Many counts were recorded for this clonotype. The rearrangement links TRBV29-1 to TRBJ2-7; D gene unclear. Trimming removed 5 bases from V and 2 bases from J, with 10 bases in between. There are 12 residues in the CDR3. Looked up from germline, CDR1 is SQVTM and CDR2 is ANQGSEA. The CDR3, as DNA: TGCAGCGTTACGGAACGGGCCTACGAGCAGTACTTC. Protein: CSVTERAYEQYF.

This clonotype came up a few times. In DNA form, the CDR3 reads TGCAGCGTTGCCTGGACTGAAGCTTTCTTT. Encoded protein: CSVAWTEAFF. The chain combines TRBV29-1 with TRBJ1-1, with D uncertain. This CDR3 has 10 amino acids. Trimming left V 4 bases short and J 5 bases short, with 5 bases between. In germline, CDR1 is SQVTM, CDR2 ANQGSEA.

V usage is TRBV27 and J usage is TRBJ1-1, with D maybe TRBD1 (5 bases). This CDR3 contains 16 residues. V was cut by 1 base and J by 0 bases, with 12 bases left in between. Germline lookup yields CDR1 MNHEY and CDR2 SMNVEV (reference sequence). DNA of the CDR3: TGTGCCAGCAGTTTATTTCCCGGGGACGTGAACACTGAAGCTTTCTTT. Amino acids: CASSLFPGDVNTEAFF.

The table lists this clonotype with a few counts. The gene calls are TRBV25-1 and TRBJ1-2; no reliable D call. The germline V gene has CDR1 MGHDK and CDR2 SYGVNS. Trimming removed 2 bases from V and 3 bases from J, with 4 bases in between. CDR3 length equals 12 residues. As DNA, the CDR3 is TGTGCCAGCAGTGAAACGGACTATGGCTACACCTTC. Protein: CASSETDYGYTF.

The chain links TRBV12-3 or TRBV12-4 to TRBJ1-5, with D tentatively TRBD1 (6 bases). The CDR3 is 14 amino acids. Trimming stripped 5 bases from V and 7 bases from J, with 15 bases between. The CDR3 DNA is TGTGCCAGCAGTGAGGACAGACTTCACCAGCCCCAGCATTTT. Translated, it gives CASSEDRLHQPQHF.

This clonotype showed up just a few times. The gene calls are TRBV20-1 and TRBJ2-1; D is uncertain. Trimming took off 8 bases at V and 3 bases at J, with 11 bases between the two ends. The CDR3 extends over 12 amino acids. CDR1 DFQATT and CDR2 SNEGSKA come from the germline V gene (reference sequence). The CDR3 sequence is CSPKKSYNEQFF. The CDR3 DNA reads TGCAGTCCTAAGAAGAGCTACAATGAGCAGTTCTTC.

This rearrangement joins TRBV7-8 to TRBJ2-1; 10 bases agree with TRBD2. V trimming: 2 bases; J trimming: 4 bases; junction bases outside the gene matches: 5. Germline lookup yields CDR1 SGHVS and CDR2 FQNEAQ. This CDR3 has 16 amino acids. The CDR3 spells CASSLKRGGLYNEQFF. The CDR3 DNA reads TGTGCCAGCAGCTTAAAGCGGGGGGGCCTTTACAATGAGCAGTTCTTC.

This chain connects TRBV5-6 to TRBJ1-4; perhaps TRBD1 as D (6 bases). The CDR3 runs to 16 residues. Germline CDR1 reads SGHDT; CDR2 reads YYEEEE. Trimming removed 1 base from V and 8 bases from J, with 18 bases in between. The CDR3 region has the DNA TGTGCCAGCAGCTTGCCCCCAACAGGGCTCAGGGAAAAACTGTTTTTT. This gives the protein CASSLPPTGLREKLFF.

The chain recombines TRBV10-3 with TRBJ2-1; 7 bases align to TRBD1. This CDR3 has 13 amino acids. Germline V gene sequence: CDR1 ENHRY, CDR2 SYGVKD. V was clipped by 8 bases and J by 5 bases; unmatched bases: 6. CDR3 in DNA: TGTGCCATCGGGACCGGGACAGACAATGAGCAGTTCTTC. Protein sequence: CAIGTGTDNEQFF.

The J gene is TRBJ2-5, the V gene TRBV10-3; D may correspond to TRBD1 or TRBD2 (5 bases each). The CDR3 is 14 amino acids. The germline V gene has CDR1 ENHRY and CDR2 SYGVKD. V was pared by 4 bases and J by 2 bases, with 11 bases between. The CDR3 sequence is CAISGGTPQETQYF. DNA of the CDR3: TGTGCCATCAGTGGTGGGACGCCACAAGAGACCCAGTACTTC.

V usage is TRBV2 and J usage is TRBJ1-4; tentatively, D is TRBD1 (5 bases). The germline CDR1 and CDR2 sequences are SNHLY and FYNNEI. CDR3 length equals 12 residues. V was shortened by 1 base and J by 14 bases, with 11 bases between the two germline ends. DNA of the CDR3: TGTGCCAGCAGTGAAGGGGGCTTAGGGCTGTTTTTT. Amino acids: CASSEGGLGLFF.

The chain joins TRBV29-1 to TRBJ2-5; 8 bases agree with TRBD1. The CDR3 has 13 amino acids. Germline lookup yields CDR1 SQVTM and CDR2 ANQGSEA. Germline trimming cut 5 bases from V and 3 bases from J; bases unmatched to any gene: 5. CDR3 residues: CSVHRGAEETQYF. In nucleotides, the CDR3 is TGCAGCGTTCACAGGGGGGCGGAAGAGACCCAGTACTTC.

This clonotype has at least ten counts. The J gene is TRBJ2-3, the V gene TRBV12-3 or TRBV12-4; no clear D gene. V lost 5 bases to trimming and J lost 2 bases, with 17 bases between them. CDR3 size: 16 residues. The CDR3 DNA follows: TGTGCCAGCAGTCCGAAGGATCCCGGGCTCACAGATACGCAGTATTTT. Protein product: CASSPKDPGLTDTQYF.

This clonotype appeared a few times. CDR3 region: CSARDFRGDTDTQYF. CDR3 DNA sequence: TGCAGTGCTAGAGATTTCCGGGGGGACACAGATACGCAGTATTTT. The V and J genes are TRBV20-1 and TRBJ2-3, with 7 bases lining up with TRBD2. Germline CDR1 is DFQATT and CDR2 is SNEGSKA (reference sequence). Trimming cost V 0 bases and J 2 bases; bases outside gene matches: 5. The CDR3 is made up of 15 amino acids.

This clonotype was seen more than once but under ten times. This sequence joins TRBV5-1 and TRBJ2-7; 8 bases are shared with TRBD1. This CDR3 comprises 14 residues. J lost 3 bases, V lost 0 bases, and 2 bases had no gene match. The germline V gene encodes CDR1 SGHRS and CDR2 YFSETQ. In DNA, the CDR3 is TGCGCCAGCAGCTTGGACAGGGGGGACTACGAGCAGTACTTC. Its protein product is CASSLDRGDYEQYF.

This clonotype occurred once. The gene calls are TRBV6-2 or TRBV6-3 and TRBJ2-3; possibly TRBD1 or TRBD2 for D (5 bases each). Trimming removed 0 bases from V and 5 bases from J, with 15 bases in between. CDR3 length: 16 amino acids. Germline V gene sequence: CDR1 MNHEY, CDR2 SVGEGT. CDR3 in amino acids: CASSYSSTSGGDTQYF. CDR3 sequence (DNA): TGTGCCAGCAGTTACTCGAGTACGTCTGGGGGAGATACGCAGTATTTT.

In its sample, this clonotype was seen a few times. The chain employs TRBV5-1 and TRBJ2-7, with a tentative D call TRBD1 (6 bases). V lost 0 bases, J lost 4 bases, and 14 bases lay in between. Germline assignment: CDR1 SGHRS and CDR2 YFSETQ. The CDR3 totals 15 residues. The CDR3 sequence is CASSLVYRDGYEQYF. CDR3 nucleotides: TGCGCCAGCAGCTTGGTTTACAGGGATGGGTACGAGCAGTACTTC.

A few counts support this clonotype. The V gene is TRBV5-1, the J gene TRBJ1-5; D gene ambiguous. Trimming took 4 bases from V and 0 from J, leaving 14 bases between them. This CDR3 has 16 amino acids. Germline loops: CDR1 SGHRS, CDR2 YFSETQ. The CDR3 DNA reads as TGCGCCAGCAGCCCGAAGGTCCCGGTTAGCAATCAGCCCCAGCATTTT. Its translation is CASSPKVPVSNQPQHF.

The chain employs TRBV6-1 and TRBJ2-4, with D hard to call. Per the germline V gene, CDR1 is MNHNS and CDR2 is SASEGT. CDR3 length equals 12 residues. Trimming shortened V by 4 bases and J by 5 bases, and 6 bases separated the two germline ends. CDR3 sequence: CASSVRENIQYF. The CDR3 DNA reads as TGTGCCAGCAGTGTCCGGGAAAACATTCAGTACTTC.

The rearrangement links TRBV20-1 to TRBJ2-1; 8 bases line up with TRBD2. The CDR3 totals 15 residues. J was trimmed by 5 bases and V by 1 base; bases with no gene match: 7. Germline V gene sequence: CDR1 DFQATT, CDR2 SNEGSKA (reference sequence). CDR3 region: CSARGTGGFNNEQFF. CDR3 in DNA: TGCAGTGCTAGAGGAACGGGGGGGTTCAACAATGAGCAGTTCTTC.

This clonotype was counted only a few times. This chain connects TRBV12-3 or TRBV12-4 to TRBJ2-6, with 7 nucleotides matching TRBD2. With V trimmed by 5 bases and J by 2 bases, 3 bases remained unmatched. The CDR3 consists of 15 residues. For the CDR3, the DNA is TGTGCCAGCAGTGCTACTAGCGCTGGGGCCAACGTCCTGACTTTC. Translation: CASSATSAGANVLTF.

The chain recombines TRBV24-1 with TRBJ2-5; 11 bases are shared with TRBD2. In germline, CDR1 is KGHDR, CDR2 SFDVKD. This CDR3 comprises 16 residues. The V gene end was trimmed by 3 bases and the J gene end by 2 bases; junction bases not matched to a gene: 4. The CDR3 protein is CATSDVGLADQETQYF. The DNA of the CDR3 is TGTGCCACCAGTGATGTGGGACTAGCGGATCAAGAGACCCAGTACTTC.

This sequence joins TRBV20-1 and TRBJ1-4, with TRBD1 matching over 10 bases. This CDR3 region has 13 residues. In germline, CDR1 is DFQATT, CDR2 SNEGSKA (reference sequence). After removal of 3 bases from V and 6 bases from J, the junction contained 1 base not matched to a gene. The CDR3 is CSARTGGYEKLFF. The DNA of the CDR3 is TGCAGTGCTAGGACAGGGGGCTATGAAAAACTGTTTTTT.

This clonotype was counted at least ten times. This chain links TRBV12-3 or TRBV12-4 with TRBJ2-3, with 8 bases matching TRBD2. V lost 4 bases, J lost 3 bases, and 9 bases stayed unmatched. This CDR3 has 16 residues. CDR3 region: CASSYLSGGSTDTQYF. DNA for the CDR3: TGTGCCAGCAGTTACCTGAGCGGGGGTTCGACAGATACGCAGTATTTT.

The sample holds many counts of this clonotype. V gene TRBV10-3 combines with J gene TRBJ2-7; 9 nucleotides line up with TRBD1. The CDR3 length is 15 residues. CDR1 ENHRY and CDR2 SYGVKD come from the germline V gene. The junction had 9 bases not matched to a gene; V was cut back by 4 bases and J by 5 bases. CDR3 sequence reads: CAISAVGTGTNEQYF. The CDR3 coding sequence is TGTGCCATCAGTGCGGTCGGGACAGGGACGAACGAGCAGTACTTC.

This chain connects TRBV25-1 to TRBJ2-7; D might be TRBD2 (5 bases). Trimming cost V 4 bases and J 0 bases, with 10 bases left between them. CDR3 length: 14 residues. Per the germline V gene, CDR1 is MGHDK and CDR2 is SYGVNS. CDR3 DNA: TGTGCCAGCAGTGCGGGGTTGAGCTCCTACGAGCAGTACTTC. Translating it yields CASSAGLSSYEQYF.

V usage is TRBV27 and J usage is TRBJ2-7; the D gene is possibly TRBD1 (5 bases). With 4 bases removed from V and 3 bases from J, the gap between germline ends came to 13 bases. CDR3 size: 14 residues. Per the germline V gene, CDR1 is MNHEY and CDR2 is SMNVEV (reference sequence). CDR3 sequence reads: CASSWARVGYEQYF. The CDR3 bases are TGTGCCAGCAGTTGGGCCAGGGTAGGCTACGAGCAGTACTTC.

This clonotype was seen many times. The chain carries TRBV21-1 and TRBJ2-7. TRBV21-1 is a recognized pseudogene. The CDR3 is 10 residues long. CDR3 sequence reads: CASTCYEQYF. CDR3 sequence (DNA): TGTGCCAGCACCTGCTACGAGCAGTACTTC.